The T cell receptor (beta chain) described here comes from a study of T cell repertoires in cytomegalovirus infection. Across the study: Shared public TCR beta signatures pointed to both CMV infection and a matching HLA type. Findings and limits, study-wide: Dominant in the ex vivo response were TCR beta clonotypes restricted by HLA-C and specific for CMV.

Worth noting for this clonotype: Its cognate antigen is unknown.

MiXCR, run by TCRdb on the reads, gives a single entry per CDR3 protein. The sample records hundreds of thousands of distinct CDR3 sequences, approximately 10% being singletons. What was sequenced was PBMCs. The clonotype comes from a human donor in good health (CMV status not recorded). Some clones in this sample may be carry-over from other donors' samples.

CDR3 amino acids: CSVAGTGRTEAFF. CDR3 bases: TGCAGCGTGGCCGGGACAGGGAGGACTGAAGCTTTCTTT. The rearrangement joins TRBV29-1 to TRBJ1-1, with TRBD1 matching 9 bases. The V segment lost 6 bases and the J segment 5 bases; nucleotides outside the gene matches: 7. Per germline, CDR1 SQVTM and CDR2 ANQGSEA. CDR3 length: 13 amino acids.